One T cell receptor beta chain is described in this entry. Antigen: not known. The data belong to a study of graft-versus-host responses after intestinal transplantation. V dropped 0 bases and J dropped 0 bases, with 6 bases sitting between them. Germline CDR1 and CDR2: SGHTA and FQGNSA. The CDR3 extends over 14 amino acids. Using immunoSEQ multiplex PCR, the repertoire was profiled, and TCRdb retains in-frame clones only, with some absent. The data contain roughly 93,000 clones, 85% to 95% of them singletons. Study observations and caveats: Among circulating GvH clones, peak levels were associated with early post-transplant declines in HvG clones. Across patients carrying graft-donor T cell macrochimerism, allografts held high graft-versus-host to host-versus-graft clonal ratios. GvH clones detected in recipient marrow included some appearing first in ileum or blood.

This receptor was obtained from a human donor who was the organ donor for an intestinal transplant. The material was unstimulated CD8+ T cells sorted from spleen or lymph node cells, obtained before transplant. This chain uses TRBV7-2 with TRBJ2-7, with a weak D call TRBD2 (5 bases). CDR3 region: CASSLAGSSYEQYF. CDR3 bases: TGTGCCAGCAGCTTAGCAGGGAGCTCCTACGAGCAGTACTTC.